Included here is one T cell receptor (beta chain) sequence, with context. The antigen remains unidentified. This sample was included in a study of cytomegalovirus exposure and HLA in healthy donors. Study-wide findings and caveats: An observed cluster of highly shared sequence variants was recorded as a likely sequencing artifact.

13 Jbeta primers and 60 Vbeta primers were used for the PCR. In the original workflow: Tens of millions of unique TCR beta chains, roughly 11 million of them shared, were counted by a later analysis. Sequenced by immunoSEQ multiplex PCR; TCRdb stores in-frame clones only, minus some. The DNA gave D and trimming, while V, J and clone size come from that table. This table holds around 84,000 clones, around 77% found once. CDR3 length equals 13 residues. Germline loops: CDR1 SGHKS, CDR2 YYEKEE (reference sequence). V lost 0 bases and J 3 bases, leaving 6 bases between the germline ends. V and J are TRBV5-5 and TRBJ1-2; D possibly corresponds to TRBD1 (6 bases). Sequences were obtained from PBMCs. The receptor was derived from a man over 45 in good health and CMV-seronegative. This CDR3 is CASSLEGDYGYTF. The CDR3, as DNA: TGTGCCAGCAGCTTGGAGGGGGACTATGGCTACACCTTC.